The clone carrying this T cell receptor beta chain has just a few counts. Its specificity is not known. Not enrolled were patients with uncontrolled infection, other autoimmune disease, pregnancy or lactation. In making diagnoses, clinical symptoms, serum thyroxine and TRAb, thyroid ultrasound and orbital computed tomography were all used. These data belong to a study of T cells in Graves' hyperthyroidism and ophthalmopathy. General study findings and limits: Median prediction lead before ophthalmopathy onset was 6 to 8 months with the model.

RNA transcripts served as the template for amplifying TCR beta CDR3 regions. When the TCR CDR3 underwent first-round RT-PCR, the HTBI primer set was used. TCRdb recomputed calls from the multiplex PCR reads with MiXCR, one row per CDR3 protein. In the table there are about 660,000 distinct CDR3 sequences, 40% to 55% of which are singletons. This TCR derives from an adult man with Graves' disease, either hyperthyroidism or ophthalmopathy (not recorded which). Sequencing input: peripheral blood or thyroid tissue (not recorded which).

CDR3 nucleotide sequence: TGTGCCAGCAGTGAGCCGAGACAGAAAGCTTCTCCCTACGAGCAGTACTTC. This encodes CASSEPRQKASPYEQYF. V gene TRBV2 combines with J gene TRBJ2-7; D possibly corresponds to TRBD1 (5 bases). The CDR3 contains 17 residues. The ends were cut back, 3 bases at V and 2 bases at J, with 20 bases in the middle. Per germline, CDR1 SNHLY and CDR2 FYNNEI.